A single sample gave rise to the 28 T cell receptor beta chains below, sequenced in a study of multiple sclerosis patients with progressive multifocal leukoencephalopathy. Time point of the sample: time of PML onset. The assay was immunoSEQ multiplex PCR, and TCRdb's table has in-frame clones only and misses some. The sample holds approximately 31,000 clones, about 90% seen once. The specimen was PBMCs, collected from a patient treated with natalizumab. These TCRs come from a human donor with progressive multifocal leukoencephalopathy.

The V and J genes are TRBV15 and TRBJ2-3; D uncertain. The V end was cut by 0 bases, the J end by 1 base, with 11 bases between. Per germline, CDR1 LNHNV and CDR2 YYDKDF (reference sequence). CDR3 length: 16 residues. CDR3 coding DNA: TGTGCCACCAGCAGAGATCGAGGTACAGGCACAGATACGCAGTATTTT. It yields the protein CATSRDRGTGTDTQYF.

CDR3 in amino acids: CASSQRTGATGELFF. For the CDR3, the DNA is TGTGCCAGCAGTCAGAGGACAGGGGCCACCGGGGAGCTGTTTTTT. The chain combines TRBV27 with TRBJ2-2; 9 bases agree with TRBD1. The CDR3 loop spans 15 amino acids. CDR1 MNHEY and CDR2 SMNVEV come from the germline V gene (reference sequence). Trimming at V came to 5 bases and at J to 4 bases, leaving 5 bases not matched to a gene.

V usage is TRBV30 and J usage is TRBJ2-3, with no clear D. Germline lookup yields CDR1 GTSNPN and CDR2 SVGIG (reference sequence). The V end was cut by 1 base, the J end by 5 bases, with 7 bases between. The CDR3 is made up of 12 amino acids. In nucleotides, the CDR3 is TGTGCCTGGAGTGAATCAGGAGATACGCAGTATTTT. Protein: CAWSESGDTQYF.

The V call is TRBV5-6, the J call TRBJ2-3; 9 bases map to TRBD2. J lost 2 bases, V lost 1 base, and 8 bases had no gene match. This CDR3 is built from 17 residues. Germline V lookup: CDR1 SGHDT, CDR2 YYEEEE. The CDR3, as DNA: TGTGCCAGCAGCTTGTGGATTAGCGGGGGATTCACAGATACGCAGTATTTT. It codes for CASSLWISGGFTDTQYF.

CDR3 amino acids: CSGSSSYNEQFF. The CDR3 nucleotides are TGCAGCGGATCAAGCTCCTACAATGAGCAGTTCTTC. The chain uses TRBV29-1 and TRBJ2-1; no reliable D call. The CDR3 totals 12 residues. The germline CDR1 and CDR2 sequences are SQVTM and ANQGSEA. Trimming removed 7 bases from V and 0 bases from J, with 7 bases in between.

V is TRBV6-5 and J is TRBJ2-3, with D possibly being TRBD2 (6 bases). The germline CDR1 and CDR2 sequences are MNHEY and SVGAGI. Deletions cut 8 bases from V and 0 bases from J, with 12 bases between. CDR3 length: 14 amino acids. The chain's CDR3 is CASQTGLSTDTQYF. CDR3 bases: TGTGCCAGCCAAACGGGACTCAGCACAGATACGCAGTATTTT.

This chain joins TRBV18 and TRBJ1-1, with D possibly matching TRBD1 (6 bases). The germline CDR1 and CDR2 sequences are KGHSH and LQKENI. The CDR3 covers 17 residues. V lost 3 bases, J lost 0 bases, and 17 bases lay in between. The CDR3 spells CASSPEDRTLMNTEAFF. For the CDR3, the DNA is TGTGCCAGCTCACCGGAAGACAGGACATTAATGAACACTGAAGCTTTCTTT.

The chain carries TRBV5-4 and TRBJ1-2; D remains ambiguous. The CDR3 length is 13 residues. Germline loops: CDR1 SGHNT, CDR2 YYREEE (reference sequence). Trimming took off 3 bases at V and 4 bases at J, with 10 bases between the two ends. CDR3 protein: CASSSPDLYGYTF. CDR3 DNA sequence: TGTGCCAGCAGCTCCCCCGACCTCTATGGCTACACCTTC.

This clone appeared once. The CDR3 nucleotides read TGTGCCAGCTCACCTCAGGGGGCGAACACTGAAGCTTTCTTT. Encoded protein: CASSPQGANTEAFF. This chain links TRBV18 with TRBJ1-1; 8 bases fit TRBD1. From germline, CDR1 is KGHSH and CDR2 LQKENI. The J segment lost 1 base and the V segment lost 3 bases, leaving 1 base of the junction unmatched. This CDR3 has 14 residues.

This CDR3 is CASSEGGRVGEKLFF. DNA of the CDR3: TGTGCCAGCAGTGAAGGAGGCAGGGTAGGCGAAAAACTGTTTTTT. The chain links TRBV6-4 to TRBJ1-4, with D possibly being TRBD1 (5 bases). Deletions cut 3 bases from V and 8 bases from J, with 16 bases between. The CDR3 runs to 15 residues. CDR1 is MRHNA and CDR2 is SNTAGT in the germline V gene.

The chain joins TRBV2 to TRBJ1-3; D ambiguous. CDR1 and CDR2 (germline): SNHLY, FYNNEI. Trimming stripped 5 bases from V and 0 bases from J, with 14 bases between. The CDR3 is 16 residues long. CDR3 region: CASSTLDASSGNTIYF. The DNA for the CDR3 is TGTGCCAGCAGTACCCTGGACGCGAGCTCTGGAAACACCATATATTTT.

The gene calls are TRBV28 and TRBJ1-2; 9 bases are a match to TRBD1. The CDR3 covers 14 residues. The V and J ends lost 5 bases and 3 bases, in that order; junction bases with no gene match: 4. Germline CDR1 reads MDHEN; CDR2 reads SYDVKM. The CDR3 DNA is TGTGCCAGCAGTCCAGGGACAGGGTACTATGGCTACACCTTC. Amino acids: CASSPGTGYYGYTF.

The chain is built from TRBV19 and TRBJ1-1; D gene unclear. This CDR3 region has 14 residues. Trimming shortened V by 3 bases and J by 5 bases, and 13 bases separated the two germline ends. Germline CDR1 reads LNHDA; CDR2 reads SQIVND (reference sequence). The CDR3 DNA reads as TGTGCCAGTAGTATCGTAAGGGTGGAGACTGAAGCTTTCTTT. Translation gives CASSIVRVETEAFF.

This clone was recorded only once. V gene TRBV5-1 combines with J gene TRBJ2-7; 10 bases are shared with TRBD2. The ends lost 3 bases at V and 6 bases at J; junction bases unmatched: 9. Germline CDR1 SGHRS, CDR2 YFSETQ. The length of the CDR3 is 15 residues. CDR3 nucleotide sequence: TGCGCCAGCAGCTCCAATCTAGCGGGAGAAAGCGAGCAGTACTTC. Translated: CASSSNLAGESEQYF. Based on the CDR3 plus reference TRBV5-1 and TRBJ2-7, the full variable domain is KAGVTQTPRYLIKTRGQQVTLSCSPISGHRSVSWYQQTPGQGLQFLFEYFSETQRNKGNFPGRFSGRQFSNSRSEMNVSTLELGDSALYLCASSSNLAGESEQYFGPGTRLTVT.

This rearrangement joins TRBV6-1 to TRBJ2-5; TRBD1 aligns across 10 bases. The J call may be wrong; the DNA end is better matched by TRBJ2-7. This CDR3 has 15 residues. Germline CDR1 MNHNS, CDR2 SASEGT. This chain's CDR3 is CASSGGQGFSYEQYF. The CDR3 DNA reads as TGTGCCAGCAGTGGGGGACAGGGGTTCTCCTACGAGCAGTACTTC.

This clone appeared once. The DNA for the CDR3 is TGTGCCAGCAGCCCCCGGGGCGGGGGCTACGACGAGCAGTACTTC. Translated, it gives CASSPRGGGYDEQYF. The V gene is TRBV7-9, the J gene TRBJ2-5, with D perhaps TRBD2 (7 bases). The J call is doubtful: the DNA matches TRBJ2-7 better. This CDR3 is built from 15 residues. Germline V gene sequence: CDR1 SEHNR, CDR2 FQNEAQ (reference sequence).

A single count supports this clone. The V and J genes are TRBV7-9 and TRBJ2-2, with a weak D call TRBD2 (6 bases). The CDR3 extends over 17 amino acids. CDR1 SEHNR and CDR2 FQNEAQ come from the germline V gene (reference sequence). Between the trimmed V and J ends, which lost 5 bases and 5 bases, there was a span of 21 bases. The CDR3 here is CASSERAGTHFTGELFF. The CDR3 region has the DNA TGTGCCAGCAGCGAAAGAGCCGGGACTCACTTTACCGGGGAGCTGTTTTTT.

This chain joins TRBV28 and TRBJ1-5; the D gene is possibly TRBD1 (5 bases). CDR1 and CDR2 from the germline V gene are MDHEN and SYDVKM. The CDR3 covers 15 residues. V was clipped by 8 bases and J by 1 base, with 15 bases between them. The CDR3 region has the DNA TGTGCCAGCCGAAGGGGCGTTGTGAGCAATCAGCCCCAGCATTTT. Amino acids: CASRRGVVSNQPQHF.

This chain uses TRBV29-1 with TRBJ1-1, with a possible D match to TRBD1 (5 bases). The CDR3 sequence is 13 residues long. The V end was cut by 6 bases, the J end by 0 bases, with 11 bases between. The V gene's germline CDR1 is SQVTM and CDR2 ANQGSEA. CDR3 DNA: TGCAGCGTAAAAGGGGTGGTGAACACTGAAGCTTTCTTT. Amino acid sequence: CSVKGVVNTEAFF.

The table lists this clone with a count of one. The chain employs TRBV27 and TRBJ2-1, with 9 bases lining up with TRBD2. The CDR3 is 17 residues long. Germline-derived CDR1 and CDR2 are MNHEY and SMNVEV (reference sequence). Trimming at V came to 5 bases and at J to 0 bases, leaving 8 bases not matched to a gene. CDR3 DNA: TGTGCCAGCAGTCCTTTCCCTAGCGGGGCCTCCTACAATGAGCAGTTCTTC. Translating gives CASSPFPSGASYNEQFF.

The chain joins TRBV19 to TRBJ1-1; 10 bases align to TRBD1. Per the germline V gene, CDR1 is LNHDA and CDR2 is SQIVND (reference sequence). Trimming cost V 4 bases and J 5 bases; bases outside gene matches: 4. The CDR3 consists of 14 residues. DNA for the CDR3: TGTGCCAGTAGTAGGACAGGGGGTGAGACTGAAGCTTTCTTT. Its translation is CASSRTGGETEAFF.

The rearrangement joins TRBV19 to TRBJ1-1; possible D gene TRBD1, 5 bases. Germline V CDR1 and CDR2: LNHDA, SQIVND (reference sequence). This CDR3 contains 16 residues. Trimming cost V 3 bases and J 5 bases, with 19 bases left between them. The CDR3 DNA sequence: TGTGCCAGTAGTATCGATCAGGGTTTGTTGAGTACTGAAGCTTTCTTT. Its translation is CASSIDQGLLSTEAFF.

The V call is TRBV7-6, the J call TRBJ1-2, with D maybe TRBD1 (5 bases). The V gene's germline CDR1 is SGHVS and CDR2 FNYEAQ. The V end lost 5 bases, the J end lost 4 bases, and 11 bases lay between the germline ends. The CDR3 has 13 amino acids. The CDR3 DNA is TGTGCCAGCAGCGGGGGGGACTCCTATGGCTACACCTTC. Translation gives CASSGGDSYGYTF.

The DNA of the CDR3 is TGTGCCAGCGAGGGACAGACGGGTAATCAGCCCCAGCATTTT. Translated: CASEGQTGNQPQHF. J is TRBJ1-5 and V is TRBV28, with TRBD1 matching 7 bases. Trimming removed 8 bases from V and 4 bases from J; junction bases left unmatched: 8. The germline gives CDR1 MDHEN, CDR2 SYDVKM. This CDR3 is 14 amino acids long.

The chain joins TRBV6-5 to TRBJ1-2; 9 nucleotides agree with TRBD1. Looked up from germline, CDR1 is MNHEY and CDR2 is SVGAGI. The CDR3 sequence is 15 residues long. With V trimmed by 4 bases and J by 4 bases, 7 bases remained unmatched. The DNA for the CDR3 is TGTGCCAGCAGTTCTGGGACAGGGTGGTTCTATGGCTACACCTTC. Residues: CASSSGTGWFYGYTF.

V and J are TRBV5-1 and TRBJ2-7; TRBD1 is a possible D gene (5 bases). The CDR3 totals 14 residues. The V gene lost 4 bases and the J gene lost 5 bases, with 16 bases spanning the gap. Germline values: CDR1 SGHRS, CDR2 YFSETQ. The CDR3 region is CASSPVRGGNEQYF. CDR3 nucleotide sequence: TGCGCCAGCAGCCCGGTAAGGGGTGGGAACGAGCAGTACTTC.

V and J are TRBV6-1 and TRBJ2-7; no reliable D call. V lost 3 bases and J lost 9, with 6 bases in between. From germline, CDR1 is MNHNS and CDR2 SASEGT. The CDR3 contains 10 residues. The CDR3 bases are TGTGCCAGCAGTGACGGGTGGCAGTACTTC. The encoded protein is CASSDGWQYF.

The chain links TRBV6-5 to TRBJ2-3, with TRBD2 matching 8 bases. The CDR3 spans 15 residues. The germline gives CDR1 MNHEY, CDR2 SVGAGI. V lost 7 bases and J lost 4; bases outside the gene matches: 10. The CDR3 spells CASTSGTSLADTQYF. CDR3 DNA sequence: TGTGCCAGCACCTCCGGGACTAGTCTCGCAGATACGCAGTATTTT.